This T cell receptor (beta chain) appears in the sequencing data of a study of Ad26.COV2.S vaccination and SARS-CoV-2 variants. At the level of the study: Once or twice, 56 days apart, Ad26.COV2.S was delivered intramuscularly. General study findings and limits: Reportedly, after vaccination the spike-specific CD8+ and CD4+ T cell responses displayed substantial breadth. Total responses of T cells may have been underestimated by the analyses of TCR breadth and depth.

Specified treatment: roughly 18 received Ad26.COV2.S at low or high dose, single or two shots; roughly 5 received placebo; per-sample allocation not given. Each sample was drawn 63 days after the first injection (of vaccine or placebo). CDR1 and CDR2 from the germline V gene are SGDLS and YYNGEE. The length of the CDR3 is 16 residues. The V gene end was trimmed by 0 bases and the J gene end by 7 bases; junction bases not matched to a gene: 9. To note about this clone: Its antigen is not identified.

Sequencing was performed with immunoSEQ multiplex PCR; in TCRdb, only in-frame clones are kept and a portion is missing. The table has hundreds of thousands of clones, roughly 87% seen once; the top ten hold 3.4%. This material consisted of peripheral blood, taken in a trial of Ad26.COV2.S vaccine versus placebo. V usage is TRBV9 and J usage is TRBJ2-2; 7 bases map to TRBD2. This receptor was identified in a person between 18 and 65 years old who received the Ad26.COV2.S COVID-19 vaccine or a placebo. CDR3 nucleotides: TGTGCCAGCAGCGTAGAAAGCGGGGTCGGGCTCGGGGAGCTGTTTTTT. Protein: CASSVESGVGLGELFF.